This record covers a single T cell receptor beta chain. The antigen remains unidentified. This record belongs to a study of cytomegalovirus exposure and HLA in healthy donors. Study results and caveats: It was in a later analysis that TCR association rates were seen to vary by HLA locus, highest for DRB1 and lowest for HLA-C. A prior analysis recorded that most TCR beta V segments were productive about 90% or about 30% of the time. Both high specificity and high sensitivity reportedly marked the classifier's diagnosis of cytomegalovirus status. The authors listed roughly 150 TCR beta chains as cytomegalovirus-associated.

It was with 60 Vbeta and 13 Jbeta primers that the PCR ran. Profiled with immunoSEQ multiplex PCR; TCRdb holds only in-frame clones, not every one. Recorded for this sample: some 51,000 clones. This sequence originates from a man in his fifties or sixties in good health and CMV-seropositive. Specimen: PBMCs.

CDR3 residues: CASSPGTSGGPSYNEQFF. Written as DNA, the CDR3 is TGTGCCAGCAGCCCAGGGACTAGCGGGGGTCCCTCCTACAATGAGCAGTTCTTC. The rearrangement links TRBV11-2 to TRBJ2-1; 14 nucleotides line up with TRBD2. This CDR3 region has 18 residues. V lost 5 bases, J lost 0 bases, and 6 bases stayed unmatched. CDR1 and CDR2 (germline): SGHAT, FQNNGV.